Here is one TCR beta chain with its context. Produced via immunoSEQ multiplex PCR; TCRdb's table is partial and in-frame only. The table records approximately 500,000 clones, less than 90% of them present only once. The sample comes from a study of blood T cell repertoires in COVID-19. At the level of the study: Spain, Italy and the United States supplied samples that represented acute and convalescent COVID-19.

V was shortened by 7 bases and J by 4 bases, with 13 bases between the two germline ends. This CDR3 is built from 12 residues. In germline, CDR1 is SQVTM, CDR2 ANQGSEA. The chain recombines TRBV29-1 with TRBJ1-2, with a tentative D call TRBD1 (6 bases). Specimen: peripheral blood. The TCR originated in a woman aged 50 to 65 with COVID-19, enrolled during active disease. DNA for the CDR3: TGCAGCGGGTTTGCGGGGGCCTATGGCTACACCTTC. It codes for CSGFAGAYGYTF.